The entry below describes one T cell receptor (beta chain). Only in-frame clones appear in the TCRdb table, and some are missing; sequencing was by immunoSEQ multiplex PCR. The sample records approximately 170,000 clones, roughly 84% being singletons. Germline V gives CDR1 LNHNV, CDR2 YYDKDF (reference sequence). The CDR3 extends over 13 amino acids. Trimming removed 3 bases at V and 3 bases at J, with 8 bases between. The data are from a study of blood T cell repertoires in COVID-19. The overall study: Sites in the United States, Italy and Spain provided acute and convalescent COVID-19 samples. T cells, B-cell-depleted T cells, or PBMCs supplied cDNA or gDNA.

This rearrangement joins TRBV15 to TRBJ1-2; no definite D call. The sequence came from a woman at least 80 years old with active or convalescent COVID-19. The specimen sequenced was peripheral blood. The CDR3 DNA sequence: TGTGCCACCAGCAGGGAGAACTACTATGGCTACACCTTC. This encodes CATSRENYYGYTF.